These T cell receptor beta chains were read from a single sample in a study of siplizumab effects on memory and regulatory T cells. Generated by immunoSEQ multiplex PCR, the TCRdb table keeps only in-frame clones and is missing some. The repertoire includes approximately 100,000 clones, about 90% of them detected once, and more than 10% sits in the top ten. The sequencing sample was made of non-Treg CD4+ T cells sorted from blood. These receptors all stem from a human donor in good health. The conserved cysteine and the conserved F or W are not part of the CDR3 here.

CDR3: ASSFGQGGYEQY
V: TRBV7-2

CDR3: ASSWGADTNSPLH
V: TRBV6-1

CDR3: AISELDGTEAF
V: TRBV10-3

CDR3: ASSLVFRGREDTQY
V: TRBV5-6

CDR3: ASSAGRTFNTEAF
V: TRBV9

CDR3: ASSIGTVDMNTEAF
V: TRBV19

CDR3: AWTHIGQGTDTQY
V: TRBV30

CDR3: ASSDPSGRKIDEQY
V: TRBV6-4

CDR3: ASSKGLADITDTQY
V: TRBV5-1

CDR3: ASSRRGQHVGANVLT
V: TRBV7-9

CDR3: ASSKGDGLADNTGELF
V: TRBV11-3

CDR3: ASSLNGGAYEQY
V: TRBV7-8

CDR3: ASSTPGRPYEQY
V: TRBV6-5

CDR3: ASSLGVGSNQPQH
V: TRBV11-3

CDR3: ASSWGQSTDTQY
V: TRBV18

CDR3: AVARVDTDTQY
V: TRBV6-6

CDR3: ASSQVRGVKKTGGYT
V: TRBV4-2

CDR3: ASSLGVSYEQY
V: TRBV7-2

CDR3: ASSFSPRDEQY
V: TRBV7-7

CDR3: ASSERQEFSQPQH
V: TRBV6-1

CDR3: ASTKADTQY
V: TRBV6-5

CDR3: ASSSTDRVPYGYT
V: TRBV7-2

CDR3: ASSVDNRGTGNTIY
V: TRBV9

CDR3: ASSLGGLSTGELF
V: TRBV5-4

CDR3: ASRGTDTQY
V: TRBV5-1

CDR3: ASRGTSGGETQY
V: TRBV2

CDR3: ASSTTVLAKNIQY
V: TRBV7-9